The clone carrying this T cell receptor beta chain was counted ten times or more. The record originates from a study of Graves' ophthalmopathy and Graves' hyperthyroidism. Amplification of the TCR beta CDR3 regions used RNA transcripts (as template). HTBI primers primed a first-round RT-PCR, and a second-round multiplex PCR followed. MiXCR, run by TCRdb on the multiplex PCR reads, gives a single entry per CDR3 protein. The top ten hold roughly 3% of the sample, which has some 410,000 distinct CDR3 sequences, under 25% seen once. Trimming stripped 4 bases from V and 5 bases from J, with 17 bases between. This CDR3 has 15 amino acids. Germline CDR1 MNHEY, CDR2 SVGAGI.

Sequenced material: peripheral blood. The chain links TRBV6-5 to TRBJ2-5; perhaps TRBD1 as D (7 bases). This receptor was obtained from a woman aged 18-29 years with stable Graves' hyperthyroidism. CDR3 nucleotide sequence: TGTGCCAGCAGTTCCCAACCACCAGGGGGGGAGACCCAGTACTTC. It encodes CASSSQPPGGETQYF.